Listed below are T cell receptor beta chains from one sample, sequenced in a study of human T cells and chemical hapten exposure. Using its own MiXCR run on the 5' RACE reads, TCRdb lists one record per CDR3 protein. The table shows approximately 110,000 distinct CDR3 sequences, with roughly 19% occurring only once. These receptors originate from a human donor in good health. CDR3s include the opening cysteine and the closing phenylalanine or tryptophan. Fields, in order: V gene, D gene, clone size, J gene, CDR3 protein, CDR3 DNA. The D gene is left open where the match is weak. For some rows the clone size is stated as once, few or many, or as a class when expanded; others skip it.

v_call: TRBV28
d_call: -
clone_size: few
j_call: TRBJ1-2
cdr3_aa: CASSLGSLANYGYTF
cdr3_nt: TGTGCCAGCAGCCTAGGGTCTTTAGCTAACTATGGCTACACCTTC

v_call: TRBV28
d_call: -
clone_size: -
j_call: TRBJ1-5
cdr3_aa: CASSFPPGNQPQHF
cdr3_nt: TGTGCCAGCAGTTTTCCGCCGGGCAATCAGCCCCAGCATTTT

v_call: TRBV7-8
d_call: TRBD2
clone_size: few
j_call: TRBJ2-1
cdr3_aa: CASSLLLGLPHEQFF
cdr3_nt: TGTGCCAGCAGCCTACTACTGGGACTACCGCATGAGCAGTTCTTC

v_call: TRBV29-1
d_call: -
clone_size: few
j_call: TRBJ1-5
cdr3_aa: CSPLKAGQPQHF
cdr3_nt: TGCAGCCCACTTAAGGCCGGGCAGCCCCAGCATTTT

v_call: TRBV10-1
d_call: -
clone_size: -
j_call: TRBJ1-1
cdr3_aa: CASRETLNTEAFF
cdr3_nt: TGCGCCAGCAGGGAGACACTGAACACTGAAGCTTTCTTT

v_call: TRBV6-2/TRBV6-3
d_call: -
clone_size: -
j_call: TRBJ2-4
cdr3_aa: CASSYSGIAKNIQYF
cdr3_nt: TGTGCCAGCAGTTACTCAGGGATAGCCAAAAACATTCAGTACTTC

v_call: TRBV24-1
d_call: TRBD2
clone_size: once
j_call: TRBJ2-1
cdr3_aa: CATSDPRTSGSYNEQFF
cdr3_nt: TGTGCCACCAGTGACCCCCGGACTAGCGGCTCCTACAATGAGCAGTTCTTC

v_call: TRBV2
d_call: -
clone_size: -
j_call: TRBJ2-7
cdr3_aa: CASRADTPEQYF
cdr3_nt: TGTGCCAGCAGGGCAGACACGCCTGAGCAGTACTTC

v_call: TRBV6-6
d_call: TRBD1
clone_size: -
j_call: TRBJ1-5
cdr3_aa: CASSYDRDSNQPQHF
cdr3_nt: TGTGCCAGCAGTTACGACAGGGATAGCAATCAGCCCCAGCATTTT

v_call: TRBV2
d_call: -
clone_size: few
j_call: TRBJ2-3
cdr3_aa: CASTLQNGDADTQYF
cdr3_nt: TGTGCCAGCACCCTCCAGAACGGTGATGCAGATACGCAGTATTTT

v_call: TRBV30
d_call: -
clone_size: -
j_call: TRBJ1-2
cdr3_aa: CAWNKGLGTYGYTF
cdr3_nt: TGTGCCTGGAATAAGGGGTTGGGGACCTATGGCTACACCTTC

v_call: TRBV30
d_call: TRBD2
clone_size: -
j_call: TRBJ2-1
cdr3_aa: CAWAFPGSGRAREQFF
cdr3_nt: TGTGCCTGGGCCTTTCCGGGGAGCGGGAGGGCCCGGGAGCAGTTCTTC

v_call: TRBV6-5
d_call: TRBD2
clone_size: few
j_call: TRBJ2-1
cdr3_aa: CASRGTSGLGQFF
cdr3_nt: TGTGCCAGCAGAGGGACTAGCGGGCTGGGGCAGTTCTTC

v_call: TRBV6-2/TRBV6-3
d_call: -
clone_size: -
j_call: TRBJ2-3
cdr3_aa: CASSYLLRDTQYF
cdr3_nt: TGTGCCAGCAGTTATCTACTCAGAGATACGCAGTATTTT

v_call: TRBV4-1
d_call: TRBD2
clone_size: few
j_call: TRBJ2-5
cdr3_aa: CASSQRGLAGDKAQYF
cdr3_nt: TGCGCCAGCAGCCAGAGGGGTCTAGCGGGGGATAAGGCCCAGTACTTC

v_call: TRBV10-3
d_call: TRBD2
clone_size: few
j_call: TRBJ2-7
cdr3_aa: CATQTSGAYEQYF
cdr3_nt: TGTGCCACTCAGACTAGCGGGGCCTACGAGCAGTACTTC

v_call: TRBV29-1
d_call: -
clone_size: -
j_call: TRBJ1-2
cdr3_aa: CSATINYGYTF
cdr3_nt: TGCAGCGCTACGATTAACTATGGCTACACCTTC

v_call: TRBV19
d_call: -
clone_size: -
j_call: TRBJ1-5
cdr3_aa: CASSIDRSSQTQHF
cdr3_nt: TGTGCCAGTAGTATAGATCGGTCCAGCCAGACCCAGCATTTT

v_call: TRBV30
d_call: -
clone_size: -
j_call: TRBJ1-2
cdr3_aa: CAWSTVNYGYTF
cdr3_nt: TGTGCCTGGAGTACCGTGAACTATGGCTACACCTTC

v_call: TRBV20-1
d_call: -
clone_size: few
j_call: TRBJ2-2
cdr3_aa: CSARGAFRGIPNTGELFF
cdr3_nt: TGCAGTGCTAGGGGGGCTTTCAGGGGAATTCCTAACACCGGGGAGCTGTTTTTT

v_call: TRBV6-1
d_call: -
clone_size: -
j_call: TRBJ1-2
cdr3_aa: CASIRRYQDLNYGYTF
cdr3_nt: TGTGCCAGCATCAGGAGGTACCAAGATTTGAACTATGGCTACACCTTC

v_call: TRBV20-1
d_call: TRBD2
clone_size: few
j_call: TRBJ2-3
cdr3_aa: CSAGLTSGTDTQYF
cdr3_nt: TGCAGTGCTGGCCTTACTAGCGGCACAGATACGCAGTATTTT

v_call: TRBV28
d_call: -
clone_size: -
j_call: TRBJ1-2
cdr3_aa: CASSFAPSYGDTF
cdr3_nt: TGTGCCAGCAGTTTTGCCCCTTCCTATGGCGACACCTTC

v_call: TRBV7-6
d_call: TRBD1
clone_size: few
j_call: TRBJ2-1
cdr3_aa: CASSPSDRGVNEQFF
cdr3_nt: TGTGCCAGCAGCCCCTCGGACAGGGGGGTCAATGAGCAGTTCTTC

v_call: TRBV28
d_call: -
clone_size: few
j_call: TRBJ2-7
cdr3_aa: CASTDKVEQYF
cdr3_nt: TGTGCCAGCACGGACAAGGTCGAGCAGTACTTC

v_call: TRBV5-1
d_call: -
clone_size: -
j_call: TRBJ2-3
cdr3_aa: CASSPRREPTDTQYF
cdr3_nt: TGCGCCAGCAGCCCGCGGCGCGAGCCGACAGATACGCAGTATTTT

v_call: TRBV5-5
d_call: -
clone_size: -
j_call: TRBJ1-2
cdr3_aa: CASSLLEYGYTF
cdr3_nt: TGTGCCAGCAGCTTGTTAGAGTATGGCTACACCTTC

v_call: TRBV7-9
d_call: -
clone_size: many
j_call: TRBJ2-5
cdr3_aa: CASSLAETQYF
cdr3_nt: TGTGCCAGCAGCTTAGCGGAGACCCAGTACTTC

v_call: TRBV29-1
d_call: -
clone_size: few
j_call: TRBJ2-3
cdr3_aa: CSVERHLTDTQYF
cdr3_nt: TGCAGCGTTGAAAGGCATCTCACAGATACGCAGTATTTT

v_call: TRBV28
d_call: -
clone_size: few
j_call: TRBJ2-1
cdr3_aa: CASSGKSGLYNEQFF
cdr3_nt: TGTGCCAGCAGCGGGAAAAGCGGGCTATACAATGAGCAGTTCTTC

v_call: TRBV20-1
d_call: -
clone_size: few
j_call: TRBJ1-3
cdr3_aa: CSALFRGTIYF
cdr3_nt: TGCAGTGCTCTCTTCAGGGGCACCATATATTTT

v_call: TRBV28
d_call: TRBD2
clone_size: few
j_call: TRBJ2-7
cdr3_aa: CASSLRLAGNENEQYF
cdr3_nt: TGTGCCAGCAGTCTCCGACTAGCGGGTAATGAGAACGAGCAGTACTTC

v_call: TRBV27
d_call: TRBD1
clone_size: -
j_call: TRBJ2-7
cdr3_aa: CASGTQGAYEQYF
cdr3_nt: TGTGCCAGCGGAACGCAGGGGGCCTACGAGCAGTACTTC

v_call: TRBV20-1
d_call: TRBD2
clone_size: many
j_call: TRBJ2-1
cdr3_aa: CSARNLTSGRYEQFF
cdr3_nt: TGCAGTGCTAGGAACCTTACTAGCGGGAGATATGAGCAGTTCTTC

v_call: TRBV4-1
d_call: -
clone_size: -
j_call: TRBJ2-7
cdr3_aa: CASSQDTTYEQYF
cdr3_nt: TGCGCCAGCAGCCAAGATACTACCTACGAGCAGTACTTC

v_call: TRBV5-1
d_call: -
clone_size: -
j_call: TRBJ2-7
cdr3_aa: CASSLTRYEQYF
cdr3_nt: TGCGCCAGCAGCTTGACGAGGTACGAGCAGTACTTC

v_call: TRBV2
d_call: -
clone_size: once
j_call: TRBJ2-3
cdr3_aa: CASRDDTDTQYF
cdr3_nt: TGTGCCAGCAGGGACGACACAGATACGCAGTATTTT

v_call: TRBV18
d_call: -
clone_size: -
j_call: TRBJ1-2
cdr3_aa: CASSPPLTVTEYGYTF
cdr3_nt: TGTGCCAGCTCACCACCATTGACAGTCACCGAATATGGCTACACCTTC

v_call: TRBV4-1
d_call: TRBD1
clone_size: -
j_call: TRBJ2-7
cdr3_aa: CASSPRDRGSYEQYF
cdr3_nt: TGCGCCAGCAGCCCACGGGACAGGGGGTCCTACGAGCAGTACTTC

v_call: TRBV6-2/TRBV6-3
d_call: -
clone_size: -
j_call: TRBJ1-2
cdr3_aa: CASSYWAPDGYTF
cdr3_nt: TGTGCCAGCAGTTACTGGGCTCCAGATGGCTACACCTTC

v_call: TRBV6-6
d_call: TRBD1
clone_size: few
j_call: TRBJ1-5
cdr3_aa: CASSYYLGGASNQPQHF
cdr3_nt: TGTGCCAGCAGTTACTACCTAGGGGGCGCGAGCAATCAGCCCCAGCATTTT

v_call: TRBV5-1
d_call: -
clone_size: -
j_call: TRBJ2-6
cdr3_aa: CASSLNGAGANVLTF
cdr3_nt: TGCGCCAGCAGCTTGAACGGGGCCGGGGCCAACGTCCTGACTTTC

v_call: TRBV9
d_call: TRBD1
clone_size: -
j_call: TRBJ2-3
cdr3_aa: CASSVIPTGVDTQYF
cdr3_nt: TGTGCCAGCAGCGTAATCCCAACAGGGGTAGATACGCAGTATTTT

v_call: TRBV7-2
d_call: -
clone_size: few
j_call: TRBJ2-1
cdr3_aa: CASSLAPVFGDLYNEQFF
cdr3_nt: TGTGCCAGCAGCTTAGCGCCCGTTTTTGGGGATCTCTACAATGAGCAGTTCTTC

v_call: TRBV25-1
d_call: -
clone_size: -
j_call: TRBJ1-3
cdr3_aa: CASSLGPGNTIYF
cdr3_nt: TGTGCCAGCAGTTTAGGGCCTGGAAACACCATATATTTT

v_call: TRBV7-6
d_call: TRBD1
clone_size: -
j_call: TRBJ1-6
cdr3_aa: CASSVAGTGSSPLHF
cdr3_nt: TGTGCCAGCAGCGTCGCCGGGACAGGGTCCTCACCCCTCCACTTT

v_call: TRBV15
d_call: TRBD2
clone_size: few
j_call: TRBJ2-7
cdr3_aa: CATSRGYGGGDHEQYF
cdr3_nt: TGTGCCACCAGCAGAGGCTACGGCGGGGGGGACCACGAGCAGTACTTC

v_call: TRBV29-1
d_call: -
clone_size: few
j_call: TRBJ2-3
cdr3_aa: CSVLKSTDTQYF
cdr3_nt: TGCAGCGTTTTAAAAAGCACAGATACGCAGTATTTT

v_call: TRBV11-2
d_call: -
clone_size: -
j_call: TRBJ1-2
cdr3_aa: CASSLGGASNYGYTF
cdr3_nt: TGTGCCAGCAGCTTAGGGGGCGCATCTAACTATGGCTACACCTTC

v_call: TRBV28
d_call: -
clone_size: -
j_call: TRBJ1-2
cdr3_aa: CASSSHHYTF
cdr3_nt: TGTGCCAGCAGTTCCCACCACTACACCTTC

v_call: TRBV9
d_call: -
clone_size: -
j_call: TRBJ1-4
cdr3_aa: CASSVEGGATNEKLFF
cdr3_nt: TGTGCCAGCAGCGTAGAGGGAGGGGCAACTAATGAAAAACTGTTTTTT

v_call: TRBV2
d_call: -
clone_size: few
j_call: TRBJ2-5
cdr3_aa: CATTGLSTQYF
cdr3_nt: TGTGCCACCACGGGACTCTCGACCCAGTACTTC

v_call: TRBV6-5
d_call: -
clone_size: few
j_call: TRBJ2-7
cdr3_aa: CASSYQNGEQYF
cdr3_nt: TGTGCCAGCAGTTACCAGAATGGGGAGCAGTACTTC

v_call: TRBV7-2
d_call: -
clone_size: -
j_call: TRBJ2-3
cdr3_aa: CASSLGDIRTDTQYF
cdr3_nt: TGTGCCAGCAGCTTGGGGGACATCCGCACAGATACGCAGTATTTT

v_call: TRBV7-9
d_call: TRBD1
clone_size: few
j_call: TRBJ2-2
cdr3_aa: CASSRTGINTGELFF
cdr3_nt: TGTGCCAGCAGCAGGACAGGAATTAACACCGGGGAGCTGTTTTTT

v_call: TRBV20-1
d_call: -
clone_size: -
j_call: TRBJ2-3
cdr3_aa: CSARVVFGNTDTQYF
cdr3_nt: TGCAGTGCTAGGGTAGTGTTCGGAAACACAGATACGCAGTATTTT

v_call: TRBV11-2
d_call: TRBD2
clone_size: -
j_call: TRBJ2-3
cdr3_aa: CASSLVPIRLAETSTDTQYF
cdr3_nt: TGTGCCAGCAGCTTAGTGCCGATCCGACTAGCGGAAACTAGCACAGATACGCAGTATTTT

v_call: TRBV9
d_call: -
clone_size: -
j_call: TRBJ2-5
cdr3_aa: CASSRPETETQYF
cdr3_nt: TGTGCCAGCAGCCGACCGGAGACAGAGACCCAGTACTTC

v_call: TRBV6-1
d_call: -
clone_size: few
j_call: TRBJ1-2
cdr3_aa: CASSEARGAWGYTF
cdr3_nt: TGTGCCAGCAGTGAAGCGCGCGGGGCTTGGGGCTACACCTTC

v_call: TRBV2
d_call: TRBD2
clone_size: -
j_call: TRBJ2-3
cdr3_aa: CANAGTSGTDTQYF
cdr3_nt: TGTGCCAACGCCGGGACTAGCGGCACAGATACGCAGTATTTT